The rows below give T cell receptor beta chains drawn from one sample of a study of T cell responses to AZD1222 COVID-19 vaccine. Profiled with immunoSEQ multiplex PCR; TCRdb holds only in-frame clones, not every one. The table records roughly 160,000 clones, around 92% of them present only once. The input for sequencing was peripheral blood, taken on day 0 of AZD1222 vaccination. The receptor source for this set is an adult in good health. CDR3s include the opening cysteine and the closing phenylalanine or tryptophan. The order of the fields is clone size, J gene, V gene, CDR3 protein. Expanded clones get a size class; other rows say once, few or many, or leave the size out.

NA TRBJ2-5 TRBV5-8 CASSLAKETQYF
NA TRBJ1-2 TRBV5-1 CASSLARAGNYGYTF
NA TRBJ1-4 TRBV12-3/TRBV12-4 CASRVLNEKLFF
NA TRBJ2-1 TRBV5-5 CASRRTGVVDEQFF
NA TRBJ1-3 TRBV18 CASSLTRIVEGTIYF
few TRBJ1-4 TRBV18 CASSPQATNEKLFF
NA TRBJ2-2 TRBV7-3 CASSLLPDTGELFF
NA TRBJ1-2 TRBV3-1/TRBV3-2 CASSNRGRYTF
few TRBJ2-7 TRBV9 CASSVGVENEQYF
NA TRBJ1-6 TRBV5-1 CASSLEGQYNSPLHF
once TRBJ2-1 TRBV6-4 CASSVDSSPYNEQFF